Shown below are 24 T cell receptor beta chains from a single sample sequenced in a study of shared clonotypes between healthy human individuals. Sequenced by immunoSEQ multiplex PCR; TCRdb stores in-frame clones only, minus some. This repertoire shows under 2.5 million clones, 85% to 95% found once; its top ten account for approximately 0.39%. The sample consisted of naive CD4+ T cells from PBMCs. This sample's subset: CD45RA+ positively selected. These receptors all come from a man aged 18 to 29 in good health. Some clones in this sample may be carry-over from other donors' samples.

The rearrangement links TRBV19 to TRBJ2-7; D gene unclear. V was shortened by 6 bases and J by 3 bases, with 15 bases between the two germline ends. Germline CDR1 reads LNHDA; CDR2 reads SQIVND (reference sequence). The CDR3 sequence is 14 residues long. CDR3 residues: CASRDGPESYEQYF. The CDR3 DNA follows: TGTGCCAGTAGGGACGGCCCCGAAAGCTACGAGCAGTACTTC.

This clone was picked up one time. CDR3 sequence (DNA): TGTGCCAGCAGCAATCTGGGACAGGGCGGGAGCATTCAGTACTTC. It specifies CASSNLGQGGSIQYF. The chain uses TRBV9 and TRBJ2-4; 9 bases are shared with TRBD1. Per germline, CDR1 SGDLS and CDR2 YYNGEE. V shed 4 bases and J 9 bases; nucleotides not matched to a gene: 11. This CDR3 spans 15 amino acids.

The J gene is TRBJ2-7, the V gene TRBV10-3; 12 bases agree with TRBD2. From germline, CDR1 is ENHRY and CDR2 SYGVKD. V was pared by 6 bases and J by 3 bases, with 12 bases of the junction left unmatched. This CDR3 is 17 amino acids long. The CDR3 loop is CAIRESGLAGPDYEQYF. The CDR3 coding sequence is TGTGCCATCAGAGAATCGGGACTAGCGGGCCCGGACTACGAGCAGTACTTC.

This rearrangement joins TRBV2 to TRBJ2-7; tentative D call: TRBD2 (8 bases). The V gene's germline CDR1 is SNHLY and CDR2 FYNNEI. The CDR3 has 15 residues. The germline V and J ends were trimmed by 8 bases and 6 bases, with 23 bases remaining between them. The CDR3 spells CASQAGAQKGAEQYF. The DNA of the CDR3 is TGTGCCAGCCAAGCGGGAGCCCAGAAGGGGGCCGAGCAGTACTTC.

Points on this clone: Other DNA sequences in the same sample also yield this CDR3. The chain has TRBV20-1 and TRBJ2-1; D uncertain. Deletions cut 3 bases from V and 3 bases from J, with 3 bases between. The germline gives CDR1 DFQATT, CDR2 SNEGSKA (reference sequence). The CDR3 has 11 residues. The CDR3 DNA follows: TGCAGTGCTAGCGGCTACAATGAGCAGTTCTTC. Its translation: CSASGYNEQFF.

The table lists this clone with a count of one. The chain is built from TRBV14 and TRBJ2-2; no reliable D call. V lost 3 bases and J 2 bases, leaving 13 bases between the germline ends. Germline-derived CDR1 and CDR2 are SGHDN and FVKESK. This CDR3 is 16 amino acids long. This CDR3 is CASSHKSNPNTGELFF. The CDR3 bases are TGTGCCAGCAGCCATAAAAGTAACCCAAACACCGGGGAGCTGTTTTTT. The variable domain in full, completed from reference TRBV14 and TRBJ2-2, reads EAGVTQFPSHSVIEKGQTVTLRCDPISGHDNLYWYRRVMGKEIKFLLHFVKESKQDESGMPNNRFLAERTGGTYSTLKVQPAELEDSGVYFCASSHKSNPNTGELFFGEGSRLTVL.

The chain has TRBV7-2 and TRBJ2-2, with D perhaps matching TRBD1 or TRBD2 (5 bases each). Germline V gene lookup returns CDR1 SGHTA and CDR2 FQGNSA. Trimming removed 5 bases from V and 3 bases from J, with 13 bases in between. This CDR3 comprises 15 residues. For the CDR3, the DNA is TGTGCCAGCAGCCCGGGGCCTGGGCACACCGGGGAGCTGTTTTTT. This codes for CASSPGPGHTGELFF.

The rearrangement joins TRBV2 to TRBJ2-7, with D maybe TRBD1 (5 bases). CDR1 is SNHLY, CDR2 FYNNEI, per germline. V lost 6 bases and J 2 bases, leaving 11 bases between the germline ends. The CDR3 consists of 13 residues. The CDR3 sequence: CASRFQGPYEQYF. For the CDR3, the DNA is TGTGCCAGCAGATTCCAGGGCCCCTACGAGCAGTACTTC.

The chain links TRBV27 to TRBJ1-5; D is possibly TRBD1 (5 bases). Germline assignment: CDR1 MNHEY and CDR2 SMNVEV (reference sequence). CDR3 length: 13 residues. The V end lost 3 bases, the J end lost 7 bases, and 10 bases lay between the germline ends. The CDR3 bases are TGTGCCAGCAGTTTGGAAGGGGCCCAGCCCCAGCATTTT. It specifies CASSLEGAQPQHF.

The CDR3 is CASSYPGLAGLNEQFF. DNA for the CDR3: TGTGCCAGCAGTTACCCGGGACTAGCGGGACTCAATGAGCAGTTCTTC. The rearrangement joins TRBV6-5 to TRBJ2-1; 13 bases agree with TRBD2. The CDR3 is 16 amino acids. J lost 6 bases, V lost 2 bases, and 4 bases had no gene match. The V gene's germline CDR1 is MNHEY and CDR2 SVGAGI.

This chain joins TRBV14 and TRBJ2-3; 9 positions agree with TRBD2. This CDR3 is 14 amino acids long. Germline V gives CDR1 SGHDN, CDR2 FVKESK. With 4 bases clipped from V and 4 bases from J, the junction kept 3 bases outside the gene matches. CDR3 protein: CASSRREGADTQYF. The CDR3, as DNA: TGTGCCAGCAGCCGGCGGGAGGGAGCAGATACGCAGTATTTT.

Concerning this clone: Other DNA sequences in this sample translate to the same CDR3. The chain recombines TRBV11-2 with TRBJ2-3; D is unclear. The CDR3 has 13 residues. CDR1 is SGHAT, CDR2 FQNNGV, per germline. Trimming cost V 1 base and J 4 bases, with 6 bases left between them. The CDR3 loop reads CASSLGRADTQYF. For the CDR3, the DNA is TGTGCCAGCAGCTTAGGACGTGCAGATACGCAGTATTTT.

The V call is TRBV11-2, the J call TRBJ2-7; TRBD1 aligns across 10 bases. The CDR3 contains 14 residues. Trimming cost V 4 bases and J 5 bases; bases outside gene matches: 5. Germline CDR1 is SGHAT and CDR2 is FQNNGV. The CDR3 reads CASSSRTGGDEQYF. The CDR3 DNA sequence: TGTGCCAGCAGCTCGAGGACAGGGGGAGACGAGCAGTACTTC.

The chain carries TRBV28 and TRBJ2-5; no reliable D call. Germline assignment: CDR1 MDHEN and CDR2 SYDVKM. CDR3 length: 14 residues. Trimming shortened V by 5 bases and J by 5 bases, and 15 bases separated the two germline ends. The CDR3 spells CASSRAQLLETQYF. CDR3 nucleotides: TGTGCCAGCAGTCGGGCCCAACTCCTGGAGACCCAGTACTTC.

The chain employs TRBV10-3 and TRBJ1-2; maybe TRBD1 (6 bases). The CDR3 loop spans 15 amino acids. With 10 bases removed from V and 0 bases from J, the gap between germline ends came to 18 bases. CDR1 and CDR2 from the germline V gene are ENHRY and SYGVKD. This CDR3 reads CATLWTATANYGYTF. CDR3 coding DNA: TGTGCCACACTGTGGACAGCCACAGCTAACTATGGCTACACCTTC.

The V gene is TRBV5-3, the J gene TRBJ2-7; 9 nucleotides agree with TRBD2. TRBV5-3 is noted as an ORF with a role that remains uncertain. J lost 4 bases, V lost 7 bases, and 12 bases had no gene match. The CDR3 is made up of 15 amino acids. In DNA, the CDR3 is TGTGCCAGAGAGAATAGCGGGAGTAGGGAATACGAGCAGTACTTC. This encodes CARENSGSREYEQYF.

This sequence joins TRBV19 and TRBJ2-1, with TRBD2 identical over 7 bases. CDR1 LNHDA and CDR2 SQIVND come from the germline V gene (reference sequence). This CDR3 comprises 13 residues. Trimming removed 6 bases from V and 5 bases from J; junction bases left unmatched: 4. In DNA, the CDR3 is TGTGCCAGTAGAGAGCGGGACCACAATGAGCAGTTCTTC. Protein: CASRERDHNEQFF.

V is TRBV6-4 and J is TRBJ2-6; no definite D call. Per the germline V gene, CDR1 is MRHNA and CDR2 is SNTAGT. This CDR3 contains 15 residues. Trimming cost V 2 bases and J 1 base, with 6 bases left between them. Written as DNA, the CDR3 is TGTGCCAGCAGTGACCGATTTTCTGGGGCCAACGTCCTGACTTTC. Its translation: CASSDRFSGANVLTF.

This clone was recorded once. V usage is TRBV30 and J usage is TRBJ1-5; possible D gene TRBD1, 6 bases. V shed 8 bases and J shed 3 bases, with 17 bases lying between them. The CDR3 covers 14 residues. CDR1 is GTSNPN and CDR2 is SVGIG in the germline V gene (reference sequence). CDR3 residues: CAGARGGVNQPQHF. In DNA form, the CDR3 reads TGTGCCGGAGCCAGGGGTGGGGTCAATCAGCCCCAGCATTTT.

This chain joins TRBV5-1 and TRBJ2-7; weak D call: TRBD1 (5 bases). V shed 4 bases and J shed 2 bases, with 13 bases lying between them. CDR1 and CDR2 from the germline V gene are SGHRS and YFSETQ. This CDR3 comprises 14 residues. The CDR3 bases are TGCGCCAGCAGCGCCGACAGTAACACCTACGAGCAGTACTTC. Translated: CASSADSNTYEQYF.

The genes are TRBV2 and TRBJ1-4; no firm D call. The CDR3 totals 14 residues. CDR1 and CDR2 from the germline V gene are SNHLY and FYNNEI. V lost 9 bases to trimming and J lost 0 bases, with 11 bases between them. CDR3 in amino acids: CASRQEATNEKLFF. CDR3 DNA sequence: TGTGCCAGTAGGCAGGAAGCAACTAATGAAAAACTGTTTTTT.

The chain uses TRBV29-1 and TRBJ2-5; D is ambiguous. V dropped 7 bases and J dropped 6 bases, with 18 bases sitting between them. The germline CDR1 and CDR2 sequences are SQVTM and ANQGSEA. The CDR3 sequence is 13 residues long. CDR3 DNA sequence: TGCAGCGGGGCCCCGGGTGGCGTGAAGACCCAGTACTTC. It codes for CSGAPGGVKTQYF.

The chain uses TRBV29-1 and TRBJ2-1; TRBD1 agrees at 9 bases. The CDR3 runs 13 residues. J lost 3 bases, V lost 5 bases, and 2 bases had no gene match. Germline V CDR1 and CDR2: SQVTM, ANQGSEA. CDR3 protein: CSVRDRDYNEQFF. For the CDR3, the DNA is TGCAGCGTTAGGGACAGGGACTACAATGAGCAGTTCTTC.

This chain joins TRBV4-1 and TRBJ2-1; 11 bases are shared with TRBD2. CDR1 is MGHRA and CDR2 is YSYEKL in the germline V gene. Germline trimming cut 1 base from V and 6 bases from J; bases unmatched to any gene: 8. The CDR3 sequence is 17 residues long. The CDR3 spells CASSQGEWLAGGNEQFF. The CDR3 nucleotides read TGCGCCAGCAGCCAAGGAGAGTGGCTAGCGGGAGGCAATGAGCAGTTCTTC.